Below, 14 T cell receptor beta chains from the same sample are listed, as sequenced in a study of blood T cells in healthy people across ages. The second PCR ran about 6 to 12 cycles with a sample-barcoded 5' primer and J-beta primers. Using its own MiXCR run on the 5' RACE reads, TCRdb lists one record per CDR3 protein. The data contain about 750,000 distinct CDR3 sequences, roughly 50% of them singletons. Sequencing used blood. Every receptor here comes from an elderly man in good health.

The DNA of the CDR3 is TGTGCCAGCAGCCCACTAGCGGGAGTGGCCACAGATACGCAGTATTTT. Its protein is CASSPLAGVATDTQYF. The rearrangement joins TRBV7-2 to TRBJ2-3, with TRBD2 matching 11 bases. The trim removed 5 bases at V and 2 bases at J, leaving 6 bases unmatched. The CDR3 has 16 amino acids. Germline values: CDR1 SGHTA, CDR2 FQGNSA.

This clonotype was found a few times. CDR3 region: CASSSLGNQETQYF. The CDR3 DNA follows: TGCGCCAGCAGCTCCCTAGGTAACCAAGAGACCCAGTACTTC. J is TRBJ2-5 and V is TRBV5-1; D is uncertain. The ends were cut back, 3 bases at V and 0 bases at J, with 9 bases in the middle. Germline CDR1 SGHRS, CDR2 YFSETQ. The CDR3 contains 14 residues.

The V call is TRBV7-2, the J call TRBJ1-1, with TRBD1 as a possible D gene (5 bases). V gave up 11 bases and J gave up 0 bases, with 16 bases separating them. The CDR3 has 14 amino acids. Looked up from germline, CDR1 is SGHTA and CDR2 is FQGNSA. CDR3 in DNA: TGTGCCGTCACAGAGGGGTCTTTGAACACTGAAGCTTTCTTT. Protein sequence: CAVTEGSLNTEAFF.

This clonotype was seen a few times. The chain is built from TRBV7-2 and TRBJ2-3; the match to TRBD1 covers 7 bases. The CDR3 is 13 amino acids. CDR1 and CDR2 (germline): SGHTA, FQGNSA. J gave up 14 bases and V 5 bases, and 13 bases lay outside the gene matches. Written as DNA, the CDR3 is TGTGCCAGCAGCCCCGACAGGGATAGATACGCGTATTTT. Its protein is CASSPDRDRYAYF.

This clonotype was detected once. The chain is built from TRBV5-1 and TRBJ2-3, with a tentative D call TRBD1 (6 bases). Germline CDR1 is SGHRS and CDR2 is YFSETQ. This CDR3 is built from 12 residues. Trimming cost V 0 bases and J 14 bases, with 13 bases left between them. As DNA, the CDR3 is TGCGCCAGCAGCTTGGCGACAGGTTTGTGGTATTTT. It codes for CASSLATGLWYF.

J is TRBJ2-3 and V is TRBV5-1, with TRBD2 as a possible D gene (6 bases). V lost 2 bases and J lost 0, with 13 bases in between. The CDR3 length is 16 residues. Germline V gene data show CDR1 as SGHRS and CDR2 as YFSETQ. Here the CDR3 reads CASSLGDSISTDTQYF. As DNA, the CDR3 is TGCGCCAGCAGCTTAGGGGACTCCATTAGCACAGATACGCAGTATTTT.

The rearrangement links TRBV6-2 or TRBV6-3 to TRBJ1-6; D is possibly TRBD1 (6 bases). CDR1 and CDR2 (germline): MNHEY, SVGEGT. V lost 6 bases to trimming and J lost 8 bases, with 23 bases between them. The CDR3 length is 17 residues. The CDR3 region has the DNA TGTGCCAGCAGCTATGAAACTTTTGGGGGCGCTCATTCACCCCTCCACTTT. It encodes CASSYETFGGAHSPLHF.

This clonotype has more than one count but fewer than ten. This sequence joins TRBV7-9 and TRBJ2-5, with TRBD1 matching 8 bases. This CDR3 comprises 15 residues. V was clipped by 5 bases and J by 5 bases; unmatched bases: 10. The germline CDR1 and CDR2 sequences are SEHNR and FQNEAQ (reference sequence). CDR3 sequence reads: CASSIGTGSSETQYF. In DNA form, the CDR3 reads TGTGCCAGCAGCATCGGGACAGGTAGTTCTGAGACCCAGTACTTC. Full variable domain (missing parts from reference TRBV7-9 and TRBJ2-5): DTGVSQNPRHKITKRGQNVTFRCDPISEHNRLYWYRQTLGQGPEFLTYFQNEAQLEKSRLLSDRFSAERPKGSFSTLEIQRTEQGDSAMYLCASSIGTGSSETQYFGPGTRLLVL.

The gene calls are TRBV5-1 and TRBJ2-1, with D perhaps TRBD2 (6 bases). The CDR3 has 16 residues. CDR1 is SGHRS and CDR2 is YFSETQ in the germline V gene. The V gene lost 5 bases and the J gene lost 0 bases, with 15 bases spanning the gap. The CDR3 loop reads CASRGMAGSSYNEQFF. CDR3 sequence (DNA): TGCGCCAGCAGGGGCATGGCGGGGAGCTCCTACAATGAGCAGTTCTTC.

This clonotype was observed a handful of times. The V and J genes are TRBV11-2 and TRBJ1-2; D is unclear. Germline values: CDR1 SGHAT, CDR2 FQNNGV. The CDR3 is 12 residues long. Trimming pared 5 bases from V and 6 bases from J, leaving 10 bases between. This chain's CDR3 is CASSPPRNGYTF. DNA of the CDR3: TGTGCCAGCAGCCCCCCCAGGAATGGCTACACCTTC. Complete variable domain (other parts from reference TRBV11-2 and TRBJ1-2): EAGVAQSPRYKIIEKRQSVAFWCNPISGHATLYWYQQILGQGPKLLIQFQNNGVVDDSQLPKDRFSAERLKGVDSTLKIQPAKLEDSAVYLCASSPPRNGYTFGSGTRLTVV.

This clonotype was recorded a few times. This chain joins TRBV28 and TRBJ2-5, with TRBD2 matching 7 bases. The CDR3 has 16 residues. Trimming cost V 4 bases and J 11 bases; bases outside gene matches: 19. Looked up from germline, CDR1 is MDHEN and CDR2 is SYDVKM. The CDR3 DNA sequence: TGTGCCAGCAGTTCTTCCGCAGCGGGACCCTATGGTGAGCAGTACTTC. Amino acid sequence: CASSSSAAGPYGEQYF.

This clonotype was observed a handful of times. The rearrangement joins TRBV25-1 to TRBJ1-4; TRBD1 matches at 9 bases. The germline gives CDR1 MGHDK, CDR2 SYGVNS. Trimming cost V 3 bases and J 10 bases; bases outside gene matches: 9. This CDR3 has 15 amino acids. CDR3 amino acids: CASSEDRGQRGKLFF. The CDR3 nucleotides are TGTGCCAGCAGTGAGGACAGGGGCCAACGTGGAAAACTGTTTTTT.

The sample holds one count of this clonotype. A read error may be the cause here, since a much bigger clone is one base away. The V call is TRBV3-1, the J call TRBJ1-6; the match to TRBD1 covers 9 bases. CDR3 size: 15 residues. Looked up from germline, CDR1 is LGHDT and CDR2 is YNNKEL (reference sequence). DNA for the CDR3: TGTGCCAGCTGCCAAGGGACAGGGCGAAGTTCACCCCTCCACTTT. Its translation is CASCQGTGRSSPLHF. The full variable domain, completed using reference TRBV3-1 and TRBJ1-6, is DTAVSQTPKYLVTQMGNDKSIKCEQNLGHDTMYWYKQDSKKFLKIMFSYNNKELIINETVPNRFSPKSPDKAHLNLHINSLELGDSAVYFCASCQGTGRSSPLHFGNGTRLTVT.

V usage is TRBV6-1 and J usage is TRBJ2-3, with D tentatively TRBD2 (5 bases). The CDR3 is 16 residues long. Trimming took off 2 bases at V and 1 base at J, with 13 bases between the two ends. Per the germline V gene, CDR1 is MNHNS and CDR2 is SASEGT. CDR3 nucleotides: TGTGCCAGCAGTGAAAAGGCGGAGCGGCGCACAGATACGCAGTATTTT. Its translation: CASSEKAERRTDTQYF.